This T cell receptor beta chain was identified during a study of cytomegalovirus exposure and HLA in healthy donors. General study results and limits: Rare sequences made up most TCRs, while some public TCRs were found in many donors.

Trimming took off 1 base at V and 4 bases at J, with 14 bases between the two ends. The CDR3 spans 15 residues. Germline V gene sequence: CDR1 SGHTA, CDR2 FQGNSA. Turning to this clone: As yet, its antigen is unknown.

Vbeta (60) and Jbeta (13) primers were used in the PCR. The data were produced by immunoSEQ multiplex PCR, yet TCRdb's version contains in-frame clones alone and is incomplete. The sample records under 200,000 clones, roughly 80% being singletons. The chain combines TRBV7-2 with TRBJ2-7, with D possibly being TRBD2 (6 bases). This clonotype was obtained from a woman aged 40 to 55 in good health and CMV-seropositive. The sequencing sample was made of PBMCs. The CDR3 sequence is CASSLGAGSGYEQYF. The CDR3 DNA sequence: TGTGCCAGCAGCTTAGGGGCGGGAAGCGGGTACGAGCAGTACTTC.